These 27 T cell receptor beta chains came from one sample sequenced in a study of cytomegalovirus exposure and HLA in healthy donors. The PCR contained 60 Vbeta and 13 Jbeta primers. The data were produced by immunoSEQ multiplex PCR, yet TCRdb's version contains in-frame clones alone and is incomplete. This sample yields approximately 100,000 clones, of which 79% are seen a single time; roughly 4% belongs to the top ten. The sequencing sample was made of PBMCs. Every receptor here comes from a female donor in good health and CMV-seropositive.

The CDR3 DNA sequence: TGCGCCAGCAGCTTGGGCCTAGGGACAGGGCTCTACGAGCAGTACTTC. Residues: CASSLGLGTGLYEQYF. The chain carries TRBV5-1 and TRBJ2-7; 9 bases align to TRBD1. V trimming: 0 bases; J trimming: 3 bases; junction bases outside the gene matches: 7. The V gene's germline CDR1 is SGHRS and CDR2 YFSETQ. The CDR3 has 16 amino acids.

This clone was seen a handful of times. The chain employs TRBV4-2 and TRBJ2-1; 8 positions match TRBD2. The V gene's germline CDR1 is LGHNA and CDR2 YNFKEQ. V lost 3 bases to trimming and J lost 9 bases; unmatched junction nucleotides: 13. The CDR3 runs 16 residues. The CDR3 region is CASSHSGGGGQREQFF. The CDR3 region has the DNA TGTGCCAGCAGCCATTCTGGGGGCGGGGGGCAGCGTGAGCAGTTCTTC.

This sequence joins TRBV7-2 and TRBJ2-7; D may be TRBD2 (5 bases). The germline V gene encodes CDR1 SGHTA and CDR2 FQGNSA. The CDR3 consists of 14 residues. Trimming took off 6 bases at V and 2 bases at J, with 14 bases between the two ends. As DNA, the CDR3 is TGTGCCAGCAGTCGGGCCGGGGTCCCCTACGAGCAGTACTTC. Residues: CASSRAGVPYEQYF.

The chain uses TRBV27 and TRBJ2-3; D gene ambiguous. Germline V lookup: CDR1 MNHEY, CDR2 SMNVEV (reference sequence). The CDR3 has 16 residues. Trimming removed 3 bases from V and 0 bases from J, with 13 bases in between. CDR3 residues: CASSFLPGYSTDTQYF. The CDR3 DNA follows: TGTGCCAGCAGTTTCCTTCCAGGCTATAGCACAGATACGCAGTATTTT.

The V gene is TRBV5-1, the J gene TRBJ2-2; D unclear. Per germline, CDR1 SGHRS and CDR2 YFSETQ. The CDR3 covers 14 residues. With 0 bases removed from V and 5 bases from J, the gap between germline ends came to 8 bases. The CDR3 DNA is TGCGCCAGCAGCTTGGGAGCTATTACCGGGGAGCTGTTTTTT. Protein: CASSLGAITGELFF. Based on the CDR3 plus reference TRBV5-1 and TRBJ2-2, the full variable domain is KAGVTQTPRYLIKTRGQQVTLSCSPISGHRSVSWYQQTPGQGLQFLFEYFSETQRNKGNFPGRFSGRQFSNSRSEMNVSTLELGDSALYLCASSLGAITGELFFGEGSRLTVL.

This sequence joins TRBV5-1 and TRBJ2-3; 13 bases are a match to TRBD2. The junction had 10 bases not matched to a gene; V was cut back by 7 bases and J by 5 bases. The CDR3 totals 16 residues. Per the germline V gene, CDR1 is SGHRS and CDR2 is YFSETQ. DNA for the CDR3: TGCGCCAGCTTGTCACTAGCGGGAGGGCCTGAAGATACGCAGTATTTT. This encodes CASLSLAGGPEDTQYF.

The count of this clone is one. This chain links TRBV6-5 with TRBJ1-6; D possibly corresponds to TRBD1 (5 bases). Trimming cost V 0 bases and J 8 bases, with 14 bases left between them. CDR1 MNHEY and CDR2 SVGAGI come from the germline V gene. CDR3 length: 16 residues. This chain's CDR3 is CASSYSTSGGHSPLHF. The CDR3 region has the DNA TGTGCCAGCAGTTACTCGACCAGCGGGGGACATTCACCCCTCCACTTT.

This clone occurred a few times. The CDR3 here is CASSEYSYEQYF. CDR3 DNA sequence: TGTGCCAGCAGTGAATACAGCTACGAGCAGTACTTC. The chain combines TRBV6-1 with TRBJ2-7, with no clear D. This CDR3 has 12 amino acids. Germline V gene lookup returns CDR1 MNHNS and CDR2 SASEGT. V lost 2 bases to trimming and J lost 3 bases, with 5 bases between them.

This chain connects TRBV5-1 to TRBJ2-5; 7 positions agree with TRBD1. Germline-derived CDR1 and CDR2 are SGHRS and YFSETQ. CDR3 size: 15 residues. Losses at the gene ends were 5 bases for V and 1 base for J; bases not matched to a gene: 8. The CDR3 region is CASSRQGSLQETQYF. CDR3 DNA sequence: TGCGCCAGCAGTAGACAGGGATCCCTCCAAGAGACCCAGTACTTC.

By share, this clone ranks as medium-sized. The chain couples TRBV25-1 to TRBJ2-1; possibly TRBD2 for D (5 bases). The CDR3 extends over 15 amino acids. V lost 4 bases to trimming and J lost 0 bases, with 10 bases between them. Germline CDR1 is MGHDK and CDR2 is SYGVNS. Here the CDR3 reads CASSGAASSYNEQFF. The CDR3 bases are TGTGCCAGCAGTGGAGCGGCTAGCTCCTACAATGAGCAGTTCTTC.

The chain has TRBV5-1 and TRBJ2-5; the D gene is possibly TRBD1 (6 bases). Looked up from germline, CDR1 is SGHRS and CDR2 is YFSETQ. With 5 bases removed from V and 4 bases from J, the gap between germline ends came to 15 bases. This CDR3 region has 14 residues. CDR3 residues: CASSLTGKPETQYF. In DNA, the CDR3 is TGCGCCAGCAGTCTAACAGGGAAACCAGAGACCCAGTACTTC.

This clone was counted a few times. The CDR3 nucleotides are TGTGCCAGCTCACCAGACAGGTCCACTGAAGCTTTCTTT. Encoded protein: CASSPDRSTEAFF. This sequence joins TRBV18 and TRBJ1-1; tentatively, D is TRBD1 (6 bases). The germline gives CDR1 KGHSH, CDR2 LQKENI. V was cut by 2 bases and J by 4 bases, with 8 bases left in between. This CDR3 comprises 13 residues.

V gene TRBV7-2 combines with J gene TRBJ2-5; D unclear. The J call may be faulty, since TRBJ2-7 better matches the DNA end. The CDR3 spans 12 residues. CDR1 and CDR2 (germline): SGHTA, FQGNSA. CDR3 nucleotide sequence: TGTGCCAGCAGCTTAGGGTCCTACGAGCAGTACTTC. This codes for CASSLGSYEQYF.

The chain is built from TRBV6-5 and TRBJ1-1; no reliable D call. This CDR3 spans 14 amino acids. V was clipped by 0 bases and J by 7 bases, with 12 bases between them. Germline CDR1 and CDR2: MNHEY and SVGAGI. The CDR3 DNA reads TGTGCCAGCAGTTACTCGATTGGCGGGATTGAAGCTTTCTTT. Residues: CASSYSIGGIEAFF.

This rearrangement joins TRBV11-2 to TRBJ2-3, with 9 bases identical to TRBD2. The V gene's germline CDR1 is SGHAT and CDR2 FQNNGV. V lost 5 bases to trimming and J lost 3 bases; unmatched junction nucleotides: 12. The CDR3 extends over 17 amino acids. The CDR3 nucleotides read TGTGCCAGCAGCCTGACCTTTAGCGGGAGAGGAACAGATACGCAGTATTTT. Its protein product is CASSLTFSGRGTDTQYF.

This chain links TRBV5-4 with TRBJ2-7; 11 bases fit TRBD1. The germline CDR1 and CDR2 sequences are SGHNT and YYREEE (reference sequence). This CDR3 is built from 14 residues. The V gene end was trimmed by 0 bases and the J gene end by 5 bases; junction bases not matched to a gene: 1. Here the CDR3 reads CASSLGTGGHEQYF. The CDR3 coding sequence is TGTGCCAGCAGCTTGGGGACAGGGGGCCACGAGCAGTACTTC.

This sequence joins TRBV19 and TRBJ2-5, with D unresolved. V gave up 3 bases and J gave up 1 base, with 15 bases separating them. The CDR3 length is 16 residues. In germline, CDR1 is LNHDA, CDR2 SQIVND (reference sequence). CDR3 region: CASSIAGSIPQETQYF. The CDR3 region has the DNA TGTGCCAGTAGTATCGCAGGTTCCATCCCCCAAGAGACCCAGTACTTC.

J is TRBJ2-5 and V is TRBV10-3, with 10 bases fitting TRBD2. The germline CDR1 and CDR2 sequences are ENHRY and SYGVKD. J lost 5 bases, V lost 3 bases, and 9 bases had no gene match. The CDR3 extends over 16 amino acids. CDR3 nucleotide sequence: TGTGCCATCAGTGAAGAGCGGCTAGCGGGAGTCGAGACCCAGTACTTC. Translating it yields CAISEERLAGVETQYF.

Turning to this clone: A read error may produce the germline difference seen at one junction end. The V gene is TRBV7-9, the J gene TRBJ2-7; 9 nucleotides match TRBD1. CDR1 and CDR2 (germline): SEHNR, FQNEAQ (reference sequence). This CDR3 comprises 15 residues. The CDR3 loop is CSSSPRTGDFYEQYF. The DNA for the CDR3 is TGTTCCAGCAGCCCCCGGACAGGGGACTTCTACGAGCAGTACTTC.

This clone was seen just once. CDR3 coding DNA: TGTGCCAGTAGTAATGCGGGGACAGGGGTGAATGAGCAGTTCTTC. Translated, it gives CASSNAGTGVNEQFF. The J gene is TRBJ2-1, the V gene TRBV19, with TRBD1 matching 10 bases. The CDR3 runs 15 residues. J was trimmed by 7 bases and V by 4 bases; bases with no gene match: 7. CDR1 LNHDA and CDR2 SQIVND come from the germline V gene (reference sequence).

The V gene is TRBV25-1, the J gene TRBJ2-7, with D possibly TRBD1 on 6 matching bases. This CDR3 region has 14 residues. Trimming removed 4 bases at V and 3 bases at J, with 13 bases between. The germline gives CDR1 MGHDK, CDR2 SYGVNS. The CDR3 region is CASSAWGQNYEQYF. The CDR3 DNA reads TGTGCCAGCAGTGCCTGGGGGCAGAACTACGAGCAGTACTTC.

V usage is TRBV7-7 and J usage is TRBJ2-3, with 7 positions matching TRBD2. Germline assignment: CDR1 SSHAT and CDR2 FNYEAQ (reference sequence). This CDR3 spans 13 amino acids. V was clipped by 8 bases and J by 3 bases; unmatched bases: 5. In DNA, the CDR3 is TGTGCCAGCGCCGGGGAGGGGACAGATACGCAGTATTTT. It encodes CASAGEGTDTQYF.

The chain uses TRBV7-9 and TRBJ2-3; no firm D call. Trimming pared 4 bases from V and 2 bases from J, leaving 4 bases between. The CDR3 sequence is 12 residues long. Germline loops: CDR1 SEHNR, CDR2 FQNEAQ (reference sequence). CDR3 loop: CASSSNTDTQYF. DNA of the CDR3: TGTGCCAGCAGCTCTAACACAGATACGCAGTATTTT.

The V call is TRBV27, the J call TRBJ2-3, with D possibly TRBD1 on 5 matching bases. CDR1 and CDR2 from the germline V gene are MNHEY and SMNVEV (reference sequence). The CDR3 runs 14 residues. V gave up 5 bases and J gave up 2 bases, with 11 bases separating them. Here the CDR3 reads CASSHRQHTDTQYF. CDR3 sequence (DNA): TGTGCCAGCAGTCATAGACAGCACACAGATACGCAGTATTTT.

The genes are TRBV18 and TRBJ2-7; 9 positions match TRBD1. From germline, CDR1 is KGHSH and CDR2 LQKENI. V lost 1 base, J lost 1 base, and 5 bases stayed unmatched. The length of the CDR3 is 16 residues. In DNA, the CDR3 is TGTGCCAGCTCACCACTAGGGACAGGGTCGTCCTACGAGCAGTACTTC. Translating gives CASSPLGTGSSYEQYF.

The chain couples TRBV9 to TRBJ2-3, with 7 positions matching TRBD1. CDR1 is SGDLS, CDR2 YYNGEE, per germline. This CDR3 comprises 16 residues. The trim removed 4 bases at V and 4 bases at J, leaving 12 bases unmatched. In DNA, the CDR3 is TGTGCCAGCAGCACCAGAACAGGGGTCGGTTCAGATACGCAGTATTTT. Its protein product is CASSTRTGVGSDTQYF.

The chain carries TRBV4-3 and TRBJ2-5, with 9 bases aligning to TRBD1. The J call may be wrong; the DNA end is better matched by TRBJ2-7. The CDR3 length is 15 residues. Germline V gene data show CDR1 as LGHNA and CDR2 as YSLEER. For the CDR3, the DNA is TGCGCCAGCAGCCAAGAGGGACAGGGAACCTACGAGCAGTACTTC. Translation: CASSQEGQGTYEQYF.